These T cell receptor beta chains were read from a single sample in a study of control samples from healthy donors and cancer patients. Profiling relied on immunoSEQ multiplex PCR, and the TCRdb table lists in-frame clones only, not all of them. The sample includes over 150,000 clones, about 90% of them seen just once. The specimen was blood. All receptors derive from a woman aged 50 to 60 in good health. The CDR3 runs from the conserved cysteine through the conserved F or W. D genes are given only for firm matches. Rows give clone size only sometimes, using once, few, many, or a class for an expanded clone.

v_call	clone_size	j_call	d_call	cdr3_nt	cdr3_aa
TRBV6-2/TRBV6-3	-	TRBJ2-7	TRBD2	TGTGCCAGCGGTTGGACTAGCGGCTACGAGCAGTACTTC	CASGWTSGYEQYF
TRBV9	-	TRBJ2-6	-	TGTGCCAGCAGCGTAGACGATGGAGCCCCTTCTGGGGCCAACGTCCTGACTTTC	CASSVDDGAPSGANVLTF
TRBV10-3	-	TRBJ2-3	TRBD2	TGTGCCATCAGTGAGTCAAAAACTAGCGGGGGGTTTTCAGATACGCAGTATTTT	CAISESKTSGGFSDTQYF
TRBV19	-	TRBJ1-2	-	TGTGACCTCCGGTCAGTCTATGGCTACACCTTC	CDLRSVYGYTF
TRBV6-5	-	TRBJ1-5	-	TGTGCCAGCGTCGGACAGCGCAATCAGCCCCAGCATTTT	CASVGQRNQPQHF
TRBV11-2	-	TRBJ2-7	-	TGTGCCAGCAGCCGCAAACTAACCTACGAGCAGTACTTC	CASSRKLTYEQYF
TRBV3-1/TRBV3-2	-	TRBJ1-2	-	TGTGCCAGCAGCCAAGTTGGGGGGTATGCTGGCTACACCTTC	CASSQVGGYAGYTF
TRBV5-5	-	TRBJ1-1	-	TGTGCCAGCAGGCTGGACAACACTGAAGCTTTCTTT	CASRLDNTEAFF
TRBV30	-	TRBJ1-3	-	TGTGCCTGGAACGCGGACGGGCGAAACACCATATATTTT	CAWNADGRNTIYF
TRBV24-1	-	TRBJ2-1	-	TGTGCCACCAGTGGGCAGTTCGGGGAGCAGTTCTTC	CATSGQFGEQFF
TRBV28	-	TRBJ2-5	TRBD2	TGTGCCAGCAGTCCTCCGGGGCTAGCGGCCCAAGAGACCCAGTACTTC	CASSPPGLAAQETQYF
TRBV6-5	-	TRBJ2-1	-	TGTGCCAGCAAAGGGGGGAATGAGCAGTTCTTC	CASKGGNEQFF
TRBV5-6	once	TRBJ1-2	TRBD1	TGTGCCAGCAGCTTGGGGACGGGACAGATAAACTATGGCTACACCTTC	CASSLGTGQINYGYTF
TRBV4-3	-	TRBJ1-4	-	TGCGCCAGCAGCCGACCGCAGGGAGGGGATGAAAAACTGTTTTTT	CASSRPQGGDEKLFF
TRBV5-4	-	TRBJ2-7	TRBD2	TGTGCCAGCAGCTTGGGGACTAGCGGGTACTACGAGCAGTACTTC	CASSLGTSGYYEQYF
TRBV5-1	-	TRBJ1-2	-	TGCGCCAGCAGCCTGAGCCAGCTTAACTATGGCTACACCTTC	CASSLSQLNYGYTF
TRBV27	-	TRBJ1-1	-	TGTGCCAGCAACGTTCTTGGGAACACTGAAGCTTTCTTT	CASNVLGNTEAFF
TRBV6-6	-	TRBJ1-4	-	TGTGCCAGCACCTCCCACGCGGCGGAGGAAAAACTGTTTTTT	CASTSHAAEEKLFF
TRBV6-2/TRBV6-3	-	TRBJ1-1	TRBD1	TGTGCCAGCAGTTACCCGACAGGGATTACGAATGAAGCTTTCTTT	CASSYPTGITNEAFF
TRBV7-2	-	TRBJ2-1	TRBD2	TGTGCCAGCAGCTTACGGCGGGAGGGCAATGAGCAGTTCTTC	CASSLRREGNEQFF
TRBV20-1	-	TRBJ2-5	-	TGCAGTGCTAGTGGAGCGGTAACCGGGACTGGGGAGACCCAGTACTTC	CSASGAVTGTGETQYF
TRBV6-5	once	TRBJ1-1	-	TGTGCCAGCAGTTACTCGCGGACAGTTGCGAACACTGAAGCTTTCTTT	CASSYSRTVANTEAFF
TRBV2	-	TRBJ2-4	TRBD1	TGTGCCAGCAGCCTCTGGGGGACAGTCAAAAACATTCAGTACTTC	CASSLWGTVKNIQYF
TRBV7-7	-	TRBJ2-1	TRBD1	TGTGCTACCTCGTCCCAGGGGGTCAATGAGCAGTTCTTC	CATSSQGVNEQFF
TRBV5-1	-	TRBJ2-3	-	TGCGCCAGCAGCTTGGGCGCAGGGGGGGATACGCAGTATTTT	CASSLGAGGDTQYF
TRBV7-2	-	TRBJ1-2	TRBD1	TGTGCCAGCAGCCCCGGGGGACAGGGAGGCTACACCTTC	CASSPGGQGGYTF
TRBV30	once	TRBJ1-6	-	TGTGCCTGGACGGCACAGGCGGGTTGGGATTCACCCCTCCACTTT	CAWTAQAGWDSPLHF
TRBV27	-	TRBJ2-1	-	TGTGCCAGCATAGGTCGGGGCCGAGGGGGGAATGAGCAGTTCTTC	CASIGRGRGGNEQFF
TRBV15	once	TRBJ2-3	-	TGTGCCACCAGCAGATTGGATGGGGGCACAGATACGCAGTATTTT	CATSRLDGGTDTQYF
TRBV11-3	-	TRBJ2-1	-	TGTGCCAGCAGCCCCCCTGGGGGATGGGGTGAGCAGTTCTTC	CASSPPGGWGEQFF
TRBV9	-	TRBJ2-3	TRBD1	TGTGCCAGCAGCGTTAGGGACAGGGGGCCAGATACGCAGTATTTT	CASSVRDRGPDTQYF
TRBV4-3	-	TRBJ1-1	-	TGCGCCAGCAGCCAGGACCCCGGGACAGAAGCTTTCTTT	CASSQDPGTEAFF
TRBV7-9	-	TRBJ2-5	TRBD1	TGTGCCAGCACCCTCCCGATGGGGACAGGGGGACAAGAGACCCAGTACTTC	CASTLPMGTGGQETQYF
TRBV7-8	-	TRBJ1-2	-	TGTGCCAGCAGTTCCGGGAGGGTAGCGCGAGGCTACACCTTC	CASSSGRVARGYTF
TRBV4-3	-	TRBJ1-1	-	TGCGCCAGCAGCCAAGAATTAGTGAACACTGAAGCTTTCTTT	CASSQELVNTEAFF
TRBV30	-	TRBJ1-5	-	TGTGCCTGGAGTGTCGGGGGCCCGGGTCAGCCCCAGCATTTT	CAWSVGGPGQPQHF
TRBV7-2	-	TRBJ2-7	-	TGTGCCAGCAGCTTCCAGGGGCGGGGTGAGCAGTACTTC	CASSFQGRGEQYF
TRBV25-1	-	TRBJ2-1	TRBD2	TGTGCCAGCAGTGAATATAAGCTAGCGGATCACAATGAGCAGTTCTTC	CASSEYKLADHNEQFF
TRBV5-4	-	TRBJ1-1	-	TGTGCCAGCAGCTTGGAGTACCTCGGTGAAGCTTTCTTT	CASSLEYLGEAFF
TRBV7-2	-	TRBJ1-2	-	TGTGCCAGCAGCTCAGACAGCTATGGCTACACCTTC	CASSSDSYGYTF
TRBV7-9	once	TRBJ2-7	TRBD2	TGTGCCAGCAGCCTGAAGCGGGACCCACCCTACGAGCAGTACTTC	CASSLKRDPPYEQYF
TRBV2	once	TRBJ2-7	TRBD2	TGTGCCACGCAGAGTGGGCCTAGCGGGGGGAGCTACGAGCAGTACTTC	CATQSGPSGGSYEQYF
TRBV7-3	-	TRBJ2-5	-	TGTGCCAGCAGCTTATTCCTGGGAGAGACCCAGTACTTC	CASSLFLGETQYF
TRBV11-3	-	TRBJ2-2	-	TGTGCCAGCAGCTTAGGTGGGGGGTCCTACACCGGGGAGCTGTTTTTT	CASSLGGGSYTGELFF
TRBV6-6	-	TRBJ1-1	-	TGTGCCAGCAGTTACCTAGGGGAAGGCACTGAAGCTTTCTTT	CASSYLGEGTEAFF
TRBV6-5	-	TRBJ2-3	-	TGTGCCAGCATCAGGGACGGGGGAACAGATACGCAGTATTTT	CASIRDGGTDTQYF
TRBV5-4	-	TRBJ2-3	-	TGTGCCAGCAGCTTGGCCCTCGGACCCGGAGCAGATACGCAGTATTTT	CASSLALGPGADTQYF
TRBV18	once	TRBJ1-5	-	TGTGCCAGCTCACCACAGCCAGCTGCTTATCAGCCCCAGCATTTT	CASSPQPAAYQPQHF